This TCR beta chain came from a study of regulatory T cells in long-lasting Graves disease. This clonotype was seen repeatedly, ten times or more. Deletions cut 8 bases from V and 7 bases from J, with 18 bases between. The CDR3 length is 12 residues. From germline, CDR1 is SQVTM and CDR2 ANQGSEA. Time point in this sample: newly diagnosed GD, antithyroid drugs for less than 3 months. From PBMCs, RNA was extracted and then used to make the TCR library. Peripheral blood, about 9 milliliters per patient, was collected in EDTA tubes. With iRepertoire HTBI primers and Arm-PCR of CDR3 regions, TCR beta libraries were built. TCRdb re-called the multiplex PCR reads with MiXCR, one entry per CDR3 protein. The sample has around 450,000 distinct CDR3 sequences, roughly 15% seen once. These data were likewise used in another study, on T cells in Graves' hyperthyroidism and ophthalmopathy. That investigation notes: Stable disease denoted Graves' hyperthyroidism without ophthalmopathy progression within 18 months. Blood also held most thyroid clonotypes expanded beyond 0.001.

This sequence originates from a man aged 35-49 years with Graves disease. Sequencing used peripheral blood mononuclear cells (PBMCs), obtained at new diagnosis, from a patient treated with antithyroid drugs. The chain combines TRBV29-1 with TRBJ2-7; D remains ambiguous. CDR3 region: CSPQCSKKEQYF. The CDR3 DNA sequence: TGCAGCCCGCAGTGTAGTAAGAAGGAGCAGTACTTC.